A single sample gave rise to the 19 T cell receptor beta chains below, sequenced in a study of blood T cell repertoires in COVID-19. Data came from immunoSEQ multiplex PCR; TCRdb stores just in-frame clones and leaves some out. The table shows fewer than 200,000 clones, with roughly 80% occurring only once. Sequencing input: PBMCs or T cells enriched from blood (not recorded which). All receptors derive from a middle-aged woman with acute COVID-19.

This chain connects TRBV2 to TRBJ2-3; the D gene is possibly TRBD2 (5 bases). CDR1 is SNHLY, CDR2 FYNNEI, per germline. V was clipped by 5 bases and J by 0 bases, with 18 bases between them. The CDR3 covers 17 residues. The CDR3 reads CASSRVPRGHSTDTQYF. CDR3 DNA: TGTGCCAGCAGTCGGGTTCCCCGCGGGCACAGCACAGATACGCAGTATTTT.

J is TRBJ2-7 and V is TRBV12-3 or TRBV12-4; 9 positions agree with TRBD2. The CDR3 consists of 13 residues. V was clipped by 1 base and J by 5 bases; unmatched bases: 0. CDR3 sequence reads: CASSLGGRDEQYF. In DNA form, the CDR3 reads TGTGCCAGCAGTTTAGGCGGGAGGGACGAGCAGTACTTC.

V is TRBV5-1 and J is TRBJ1-3; D is unclear. Germline CDR1 SGHRS, CDR2 YFSETQ. V was clipped by 2 bases and J by 1 base, with 7 bases between them. The CDR3 consists of 14 residues. CDR3 sequence: CASSFSESGNTIYF. The DNA of the CDR3 is TGCGCCAGCAGCTTCTCGGAGTCTGGAAACACCATATATTTT.

The V and J genes are TRBV2 and TRBJ1-2, with a possible D match to TRBD1 (5 bases). The CDR3 loop spans 15 amino acids. Germline V CDR1 and CDR2: SNHLY, FYNNEI. V lost 6 bases to trimming and J lost 4 bases, with 18 bases between them. CDR3 coding DNA: TGTGCCAGCAGCGCCCTTCCGGGGGATCCCTATGGCTACACCTTC. Protein product: CASSALPGDPYGYTF.

The V gene is TRBV19, the J gene TRBJ1-3, with D possibly being TRBD1 (5 bases). Trimming removed 5 bases from V and 0 bases from J, with 11 bases in between. CDR1 is LNHDA, CDR2 SQIVND, per germline (reference sequence). The CDR3 loop spans 15 amino acids. CDR3 amino acids: CASSYGGASGNTIYF. CDR3 nucleotide sequence: TGTGCCAGTAGTTACGGCGGGGCCTCTGGAAACACCATATATTTT.

This clone was seen a few times. This chain links TRBV12-3 or TRBV12-4 with TRBJ1-1; D ambiguous. V was cut by 3 bases and J by 4 bases, with 9 bases left in between. This CDR3 has 13 amino acids. The CDR3 coding sequence is TGTGCCAGCAGTTTGGCGGAAACCACTGAAGCTTTCTTT. It codes for CASSLAETTEAFF.

CDR3 DNA: TGTGCCAGTAGAGCGAGATACACGGCTAGCGGGAGGGACGAGCAGTACTTC. This sequence encodes CASRARYTASGRDEQYF. The gene calls are TRBV19 and TRBJ2-7; 12 bases line up with TRBD2. This CDR3 is 17 amino acids long. CDR1 LNHDA and CDR2 SQIVND come from the germline V gene (reference sequence). Trimming took 6 bases from V and 5 from J; bases not matched to a gene: 14.

This clone has just one count. This sequence joins TRBV5-1 and TRBJ1-1; TRBD1 agrees at 7 bases. V shed 0 bases and J 5 bases; nucleotides not matched to a gene: 10. This CDR3 region has 16 residues. Germline V gene sequence: CDR1 SGHRS, CDR2 YFSETQ. CDR3 DNA sequence: TGCGCCAGCAGCTTGGGGGCAGGGGGTGGATATACTGAAGCTTTCTTT. Amino acids: CASSLGAGGGYTEAFF.

V and J are TRBV2 and TRBJ2-5, with 14 nucleotides matching TRBD2. From germline, CDR1 is SNHLY and CDR2 FYNNEI. The J segment lost 4 bases and the V segment lost 7 bases, leaving 11 bases of the junction unmatched. The CDR3 runs to 17 residues. The CDR3 region is CASNRLAGGLAGETQYF. CDR3 sequence (DNA): TGTGCCAGCAACCGACTAGCGGGAGGGTTAGCTGGAGAGACCCAGTACTTC.

The chain links TRBV7-3 to TRBJ2-3, with 9 nucleotides matching TRBD2. After removal of 3 bases from V and 1 base from J, the junction contained 5 bases not matched to a gene. This CDR3 is 16 amino acids long. Looked up from germline, CDR1 is SGHTA and CDR2 is FQGTGA. The CDR3 coding sequence is TGTGCCAGCAGCTTCGGGTTAGCGGGAGGCACAGATACGCAGTATTTT. Translated, it gives CASSFGLAGGTDTQYF.

V is TRBV4-1 and J is TRBJ2-1; TRBD2 matches 10 bases. CDR3 length: 17 residues. Losses at the gene ends were 3 bases for V and 2 bases for J; bases not matched to a gene: 7. Germline-derived CDR1 and CDR2 are MGHRA and YSYEKL. The CDR3 loop is CASSQVLAGVTYNEQFF. As DNA, the CDR3 is TGCGCCAGCAGCCAGGTGCTAGCGGGAGTCACCTACAATGAGCAGTTCTTC.

The J gene is TRBJ1-1, the V gene TRBV5-1, with D possibly TRBD1 on 5 matching bases. The CDR3 sequence is 14 residues long. V dropped 2 bases and J dropped 4 bases, with 12 bases sitting between them. Germline V lookup: CDR1 SGHRS, CDR2 YFSETQ. CDR3 sequence reads: CASSFGGVGTEAFF. Written as DNA, the CDR3 is TGCGCCAGCAGCTTTGGAGGGGTCGGCACTGAAGCTTTCTTT.

This rearrangement joins TRBV30 to TRBJ2-1, with D possibly TRBD2 on 5 matching bases. Germline CDR1 GTSNPN, CDR2 SVGIG (reference sequence). The CDR3 has 15 amino acids. V was clipped by 4 bases and J by 1 base, with 14 bases between them. The DNA for the CDR3 is TGTGCCTGGAAAATGGGAGTTTGGTCCTACAATGAGCAGTTCTTC. Translated: CAWKMGVWSYNEQFF.

The chain carries TRBV7-8 and TRBJ1-1, with 7 bases that match TRBD1. The CDR3 consists of 13 residues. Trimming cost V 6 bases and J 6 bases; bases outside gene matches: 7. Germline CDR1 reads SGHVS; CDR2 reads FQNEAQ. CDR3 DNA: TGTGCCAGCAGATTTCAGGGGGACCCTGAAGCTTTCTTT. This codes for CASRFQGDPEAFF.

The J gene is TRBJ2-7, the V gene TRBV3-1 (or the pseudogene TRBV3-2); possible D gene TRBD2, 6 bases. The CDR3 covers 14 residues. The V end was cut by 2 bases, the J end by 3 bases, with 11 bases between. Germline CDR1 is LGHDT and CDR2 is YNNKEL (reference sequence). The CDR3 nucleotides are TGTGCCAGCAGCCAACGGGACTTGAGCTACGAGCAGTACTTC. Protein product: CASSQRDLSYEQYF.

The chain uses TRBV9 and TRBJ2-3; tentative D call: TRBD1 (5 bases). V lost 4 bases, J lost 3 bases, and 9 bases lay in between. The germline V gene encodes CDR1 SGDLS and CDR2 YYNGEE. The CDR3 spans 13 residues. The CDR3 bases are TGTGCCAGCAGCCTTAAGGGGACAGATACGCAGTATTTT. Protein product: CASSLKGTDTQYF.

The rearrangement joins TRBV7-2 to TRBJ2-7; 9 bases are a match to TRBD1. This CDR3 has 15 amino acids. V gave up 1 base and J gave up 4 bases; unmatched junction bases: 5. Germline CDR1 is SGHTA and CDR2 is FQGNSA. This chain's CDR3 is CASSLVGQGSYEQYV. The CDR3 DNA reads TGTGCCAGCAGCTTAGTGGGACAGGGCAGTTACGAGCAGTACGTC.

The CDR3, as DNA: TGTGCCAGCACCGAGACTAGCGGGAACGGAGAGACCCAGTACTTC. This gives the protein CASTETSGNGETQYF. The genes are TRBV9 and TRBJ2-5, with 11 bases that match TRBD2. After removal of 6 bases from V and 4 bases from J, the junction contained 8 bases not matched to a gene. The length of the CDR3 is 15 residues. Germline CDR1 SGDLS, CDR2 YYNGEE.

The rearrangement links TRBV6-4 to TRBJ2-7; D remains ambiguous. The CDR3 totals 9 residues. In germline, CDR1 is MRHNA, CDR2 SNTAGT. In DNA form, the CDR3 reads TGTGCCAGCACCCACGCGGCAGACGTC. Its protein is CASTHAADV.